Each of the 29 T cell receptor beta chains below was sequenced from the same sample in a study of blood T cell repertoires in COVID-19. Clones were read by immunoSEQ multiplex PCR, and TCRdb kept only the in-frame ones, dropping some. The data hold roughly 350,000 clones, with more than 85% observed a single time. The source material was PBMCs or T cells enriched from blood (not recorded which). These receptors were taken from a woman under 40 who had recovered from COVID-19.

This clone is a singleton in its sample. This chain links TRBV11-3 with TRBJ1-6; TRBD1 might be the D (5 bases). Germline V lookup: CDR1 SGHNT, CDR2 YENEEA. Between the trimmed V and J ends, which lost 2 bases and 11 bases, there was a span of 13 bases. This CDR3 has 14 amino acids. CDR3 amino acids: CASSLHRGSTPLHF. In DNA form, the CDR3 reads TGTGCCAGCAGCTTACATAGGGGTTCTACACCCCTCCACTTT.

The CDR3 reads CASSFGGSPSRAQHF. CDR3 nucleotide sequence: TGTGCCAGCAGCTTTGGTGGGAGCCCCTCACGAGCCCAGCATTTT. The chain carries TRBV7-2 and TRBJ1-5; no reliable D call. Trimming took off 3 bases at V and 11 bases at J, with 20 bases between the two ends. Germline CDR1 reads SGHTA; CDR2 reads FQGNSA. This CDR3 contains 15 residues.

The V and J genes are TRBV9 and TRBJ2-3, with TRBD2 matching over 11 bases. The CDR3 is made up of 15 amino acids. The germline CDR1 and CDR2 sequences are SGDLS and YYNGEE. V gave up 4 bases and J gave up 4 bases; unmatched junction bases: 5. The CDR3 loop is CASSPGTSGPDTQYF. The DNA of the CDR3 is TGTGCCAGCAGCCCTGGGACTAGCGGCCCAGATACGCAGTATTTT.

This chain connects TRBV6-5 to TRBJ2-3; perhaps TRBD2 as D (5 bases). Trimming stripped 2 bases from V and 4 bases from J, with 13 bases between. The CDR3 sequence is 15 residues long. The germline V gene encodes CDR1 MNHEY and CDR2 SVGAGI. The CDR3, as DNA: TGTGCCAGCAGTTACGACCACCAAGCGGCAGATACGCAGTATTTT. Protein: CASSYDHQAADTQYF.

The chain employs TRBV18 and TRBJ1-2; TRBD1 aligns across 8 bases. CDR1 is KGHSH and CDR2 is LQKENI in the germline V gene. The V segment lost 2 bases and the J segment 6 bases; nucleotides outside the gene matches: 5. The CDR3 runs to 14 residues. CDR3 nucleotide sequence: TGTGCCAGCTCACCAGGCAGGGGGCGGCATGGCTACACCTTC. Its translation is CASSPGRGRHGYTF.

This rearrangement joins TRBV7-2 to TRBJ2-3; maybe TRBD2 (6 bases). The ends were cut back, 5 bases at V and 8 bases at J, with 17 bases in the middle. Germline V lookup: CDR1 SGHTA, CDR2 FQGNSA. CDR3 length equals 14 residues. The CDR3 nucleotides read TGTGCCAGCAGCGCGACTTCGAATAGCGGTACGCAGTATTTT. This codes for CASSATSNSGTQYF.

V and J are TRBV4-1 and TRBJ2-4; possibly TRBD2 for D (6 bases). The CDR3 runs 17 residues. Germline V gene sequence: CDR1 MGHRA, CDR2 YSYEKL. V gave up 0 bases and J gave up 2 bases, with 14 bases separating them. The CDR3 region has the DNA TGCGCCAGCAGCCAAGATATCCCCGCGGGATCCAAAAACATTCAGTACTTC. Its protein is CASSQDIPAGSKNIQYF.

The genes are TRBV7-2 and TRBJ2-1, with 7 bases that match TRBD2. V dropped 0 bases and J dropped 7; count of bases not matched to a gene: 3. The germline gives CDR1 SGHTA, CDR2 FQGNSA. The CDR3 totals 14 residues. CDR3 protein: CASSLAGGWNEQFF. The CDR3 nucleotides are TGTGCCAGCAGCTTAGCGGGAGGGTGGAATGAGCAGTTCTTC.

The chain combines TRBV29-1 with TRBJ2-7; 7 bases fit TRBD2. With V trimmed by 1 base and J by 3 bases, 0 bases remained unmatched. This CDR3 region has 12 residues. Germline-derived CDR1 and CDR2 are SQVTM and ANQGSEA. The chain's CDR3 is CSVEGGGYEQYF. The DNA for the CDR3 is TGCAGCGTTGAAGGGGGGGGCTACGAGCAGTACTTC.

The CDR3 DNA follows: TGTGCCAGTAGTATAGTCGGGTCCCCCCCCTACGAGCAGTACTTC. This sequence encodes CASSIVGSPPYEQYF. The chain is built from TRBV19 and TRBJ2-7; D is unclear. V was trimmed by 1 base and J by 2 bases, leaving 12 bases between them. The CDR3 runs 15 residues. Germline V gene lookup returns CDR1 LNHDA and CDR2 SQIVND (reference sequence).

This chain joins TRBV5-6 and TRBJ1-1; 7 nucleotides align to TRBD1. Per germline, CDR1 SGHDT and CDR2 YYEEEE. Trimming took 4 bases from V and 0 from J; bases not matched to a gene: 6. CDR3 length: 15 residues. In DNA, the CDR3 is TGTGCCAGCAGCCTGTCGGGACAGATGAACACTGAAGCTTTCTTT. It translates to CASSLSGQMNTEAFF.

The rearrangement uses TRBV5-1 and TRBJ1-1; D unclear. This CDR3 contains 15 residues. From germline, CDR1 is SGHRS and CDR2 YFSETQ. V dropped 3 bases and J dropped 3 bases, with 15 bases sitting between them. For the CDR3, the DNA is TGCGCCAGCAGCTACCTCCCCGATCGGGACACTGAAGCTTTCTTT. Protein: CASSYLPDRDTEAFF.

The chain couples TRBV28 to TRBJ1-3; 8 bases match TRBD1. CDR1 MDHEN and CDR2 SYDVKM come from the germline V gene. V was clipped by 5 bases and J by 5 bases; unmatched bases: 8. This CDR3 spans 15 amino acids. CDR3 sequence reads: CASSGTGTRRNTIYF. In nucleotides, the CDR3 is TGTGCCAGCAGTGGGACAGGAACCCGTAGAAACACCATATATTTT.

For the CDR3, the DNA is TGTGCCAGCACCAGGGGACAGGGCCTTTCACCCCTCCACTTT. Its translation: CASTRGQGLSPLHF. This sequence joins TRBV6-5 and TRBJ1-6; the match to TRBD1 covers 9 bases. CDR1 MNHEY and CDR2 SVGAGI come from the germline V gene. V lost 7 bases and J lost 9; bases outside the gene matches: 7. The CDR3 runs 14 residues.

This sequence joins TRBV4-1 and TRBJ1-3; 7 positions agree with TRBD1. V was clipped by 1 base and J by 3 bases; unmatched bases: 9. CDR1 MGHRA and CDR2 YSYEKL come from the germline V gene. The CDR3 totals 17 residues. CDR3 bases: TGCGCCAGCAGCCAAGGCTTTGGAGGGGGCGGTGGAAACACCATATATTTT. This sequence encodes CASSQGFGGGGGNTIYF.

The chain uses TRBV4-1 and TRBJ1-2, with 7 bases identical to TRBD1. Looked up from germline, CDR1 is MGHRA and CDR2 is YSYEKL. The CDR3 covers 16 residues. Trimming at V came to 3 bases and at J to 8 bases, leaving 15 bases not matched to a gene. The CDR3 reads CASSQRLDRNRRGYTF. In DNA, the CDR3 is TGCGCCAGCAGCCAGAGATTGGACAGGAACCGACGGGGCTACACCTTC.

This clone has only one observation. The genes are TRBV7-3 and TRBJ2-6, with 9 bases matching TRBD2. J lost 4 bases, V lost 5 bases, and 12 bases had no gene match. The CDR3 consists of 18 residues. Germline CDR1 and CDR2: SGHTA and FQGTGA. The CDR3 spells CASSPLGTSISGANVLTF. The CDR3 bases are TGTGCCAGCAGCCCGCTGGGGACTAGCATCTCAGGGGCCAACGTCCTGACTTTC.

The gene calls are TRBV24-1 and TRBJ2-4; 7 positions match TRBD2. Germline CDR1 and CDR2: KGHDR and SFDVKD. The CDR3 totals 12 residues. After removal of 10 bases from V and 9 bases from J, the junction contained 8 bases not matched to a gene. The CDR3 DNA follows: TGTGCCACAAACAGCGGGACGGGCATTCAGTACTTC. It yields the protein CATNSGTGIQYF.

This sequence joins TRBV28 and TRBJ1-6; 7 positions agree with TRBD1. J was trimmed by 6 bases and V by 6 bases; bases with no gene match: 5. CDR1 is MDHEN, CDR2 SYDVKM, per germline. This CDR3 contains 14 residues. The CDR3 DNA follows: TGTGCCAGCAGGATGGGGACAGTTAATTCACCCCTCCACTTT. It encodes CASRMGTVNSPLHF. Looking up the rest from reference TRBV28 and TRBJ1-6 gives the full variable domain: DVKVTQSSRYLVKRTGEKVFLECVQDMDHENMFWYRQDPGLGLRLIYFSYDVKMKEKGDIPEGYSVSREKKERFSLILESASTNQTSMYLCASRMGTVNSPLHFGNGTRLTVT.

The chain uses TRBV7-9 and TRBJ2-1; D is possibly TRBD1 (5 bases). Per germline, CDR1 SEHNR and CDR2 FQNEAQ (reference sequence). V lost 2 bases and J 8 bases, leaving 16 bases between the germline ends. This CDR3 spans 15 amino acids. The CDR3 sequence is CASSLSASGADEQFF. The CDR3 DNA sequence: TGTGCCAGCAGCTTATCAGCGAGTGGGGCAGATGAGCAGTTCTTC. The variable domain in full, completed from reference TRBV7-9 and TRBJ2-1, reads DTGVSQNPRHKITKRGQNVTFRCDPISEHNRLYWYRQTLGQGPEFLTYFQNEAQLEKSRLLSDRFSAERPKGSFSTLEIQRTEQGDSAMYLCASSLSASGADEQFFGPGTRLTVL.

For this clone: One end of the junction does not line up with germline, which may come from a read error. The rearrangement uses TRBV9 and TRBJ2-3; 7 bases align to TRBD2. The CDR3 covers 14 residues. The germline V gene encodes CDR1 SGDLS and CDR2 YYNGEE. The CDR3 reads CASSVARSGGGVCF. The CDR3 DNA is TGTGCCAGCAGCGTAGCTCGGTCGGGGGGTGGGGTCTGTTTT.

The chain combines TRBV19 with TRBJ2-2; 8 bases are shared with TRBD2. This CDR3 contains 17 residues. Trimming cost V 0 bases and J 6 bases; bases outside gene matches: 9. Germline V lookup: CDR1 LNHDA, CDR2 SQIVND (reference sequence). In nucleotides, the CDR3 is TGTGCCAGTAGTATAGACGGACGGGAGGGCCCTGCCGGGGAGCTGTTTTTT. It encodes CASSIDGREGPAGELFF.

This chain connects TRBV27 to TRBJ2-2; possible D gene TRBD2, 6 bases. The CDR3 is 13 residues long. Germline loops: CDR1 MNHEY, CDR2 SMNVEV (reference sequence). With 7 bases removed from V and 7 bases from J, the gap between germline ends came to 13 bases. The CDR3 DNA reads as TGTGCCAGCACTCCCACGGGGGACGGGGAGCTGTTTTTT. It translates to CASTPTGDGELFF.

V is TRBV5-4 and J is TRBJ2-2; 7 bases agree with TRBD1. Trimming removed 2 bases from V and 1 base from J; junction bases left unmatched: 2. The V gene's germline CDR1 is SGHNT and CDR2 YYREEE (reference sequence). The CDR3 contains 15 residues. The CDR3: CASSLDRVNTGELFF. CDR3 nucleotides: TGTGCCAGCAGCTTAGACAGGGTGAACACCGGGGAGCTGTTTTTT.

The rearrangement links TRBV12-3 or TRBV12-4 to TRBJ2-5; a weak D match, TRBD1 (6 bases). Trimming removed 2 bases from V and 5 bases from J, with 9 bases in between. CDR3 length equals 13 residues. The CDR3 loop reads CASSLTGSETQYF. Written as DNA, the CDR3 is TGTGCCAGCAGTTTAACAGGGTCGGAGACCCAGTACTTC.

J is TRBJ1-4 and V is TRBV24-1, with D hard to call. CDR1 is KGHDR, CDR2 SFDVKD, per germline. CDR3 length equals 14 residues. Deletions cut 4 bases from V and 8 bases from J, with 13 bases between. The CDR3 loop reads CATSDPTRGEKLFF. CDR3 in DNA: TGTGCCACCAGTGACCCAACCCGCGGGGAAAAACTGTTTTTT.

The J gene is TRBJ2-1, the V gene TRBV11-1; a weak D match, TRBD1 (6 bases). Trimming took 9 bases from V and 2 from J, leaving 17 bases between them. Germline values: CDR1 SGHAT, CDR2 FQDESV (reference sequence). This CDR3 has 15 amino acids. The DNA for the CDR3 is TGTGCCAGTCGCGGACAGCGACCTACCTACAATGAGCAGTTCTTC. Amino acids: CASRGQRPTYNEQFF.

This clone came up once. The CDR3 coding sequence is TGCGCCAGCAGGTCCGGGACTAGCGGTTCAGACGAGCAGTACTTC. It translates to CASRSGTSGSDEQYF. V and J are TRBV5-1 and TRBJ2-7; 11 bases fit TRBD2. The CDR3 has 15 residues. Trimming cost V 5 bases and J 5 bases; bases outside gene matches: 9. Germline values: CDR1 SGHRS, CDR2 YFSETQ.

This clone is a singleton in its sample. This chain uses TRBV13 with TRBJ2-2; 10 bases agree with TRBD2. The germline gives CDR1 PRHDT, CDR2 FYEKMQ (reference sequence). The junction had 13 bases not matched to a gene; V was cut back by 5 bases and J by 4 bases. This CDR3 spans 18 amino acids. As DNA, the CDR3 is TGTGCCAGCAGCGTATACAACCTAGCGGGGGTCCTCACCGGGGAGCTGTTTTTT. This gives the protein CASSVYNLAGVLTGELFF.